These 14 T cell receptor beta chains came from one sample sequenced in a study of human T cells and chemical hapten exposure. TCRdb re-called the RACE reads with MiXCR, one entry per CDR3 protein. The sample contains 85,000 to 90,000 distinct CDR3 sequences, 8% to 10% of which appear only once. The time point was: pre-sensitization, week 0. Documented treatment: therapeutic diphenylcyclopropenone sensitization with weekly scalp DPC. This sample comprised whole blood, obtained in connection with sensitization to the hapten diphenylcyclopropenone (DPC). The source of these receptors is a woman aged 40 to 55 with alopecia areata. Some clones in this sample may be carry-over from other donors' samples.

In its sample, this clonotype was seen many times. The rearrangement joins TRBV7-3 to TRBJ1-1; D uncertain. Germline assignment: CDR1 SGHTA and CDR2 FQGTGA. V was pared by 5 bases and J by 4 bases, with 17 bases between. The CDR3 sequence is 15 residues long. CDR3 DNA: TGTGCCAGCAGCCCTACGCCTGACGGAATCACTGAAGCTTTCTTT. Its protein is CASSPTPDGITEAFF.

This clonotype has a count of ten or more. The gene calls are TRBV30 and TRBJ1-2; 8 bases line up with TRBD1. Per germline, CDR1 GTSNPN and CDR2 SVGIG (reference sequence). The CDR3 is 15 residues long. The junction had 13 bases not matched to a gene; V was cut back by 3 bases and J by 7 bases. The CDR3 DNA reads as TGTGCCTGGAGCAACTCACCCTCAGGGGGCTTTGGCTACACCTTC. Protein sequence: CAWSNSPSGGFGYTF.

This clonotype was detected ten times or more. The chain links TRBV7-2 to TRBJ2-7; TRBD1 aligns across 7 bases. CDR1 SGHTA and CDR2 FQGNSA come from the germline V gene. The CDR3 extends over 16 amino acids. V was pared by 0 bases and J by 3 bases, with 8 bases of the junction left unmatched. CDR3: CASSLADRVGNYEQYF. CDR3 sequence (DNA): TGTGCCAGCAGCTTAGCCGACAGGGTTGGAAACTACGAGCAGTACTTC.

This clonotype came up a few times. The chain is built from TRBV4-2 and TRBJ2-7; D might be TRBD1 or TRBD2, each matching 6 bases. The CDR3 runs to 15 residues. From germline, CDR1 is LGHNA and CDR2 YNFKEQ. Deletions cut 4 bases from V and 6 bases from J, with 19 bases between. The CDR3: CASSPKGTGAGEQYF. The CDR3, as DNA: TGTGCCAGCAGCCCGAAGGGGACGGGGGCAGGCGAGCAGTACTTC.

This clonotype was seen ten or more times. The chain links TRBV2 to TRBJ2-3; perhaps TRBD2 as D (7 bases). The ends were cut back, 11 bases at V and 2 bases at J, with 17 bases in the middle. CDR1 and CDR2 (germline): SNHLY, FYNNEI. This CDR3 has 14 amino acids. CDR3 protein: CADSGGPFTDTQYF. The CDR3, as DNA: TGTGCCGACTCGGGGGGCCCGTTCACAGATACGCAGTATTTT.

The V call is TRBV3-1, the J call TRBJ1-1; maybe TRBD1 (5 bases). The V end lost 4 bases, the J end lost 11 bases, and 14 bases lay between the germline ends. This CDR3 is 12 amino acids long. Germline CDR1 reads LGHDT; CDR2 reads YNNKEL (reference sequence). The CDR3 DNA sequence: TGTGCCAGCAGCCGTTCCGGGCAGGGTGCTTTCTTT. Amino acid sequence: CASSRSGQGAFF.

There are many counts of this clonotype. V gene TRBV14 combines with J gene TRBJ1-1, with a possible D match to TRBD1 (5 bases). CDR1 is SGHDN, CDR2 FVKESK, per germline. CDR3 length equals 13 residues. V lost 4 bases and J lost 6, with 12 bases in between. In DNA, the CDR3 is TGTGCCAGCAGCCGGTGGCAGGGCGCTGAAGCTTTCTTT. This gives the protein CASSRWQGAEAFF.

This clonotype was seen many times. The V and J genes are TRBV24-1 and TRBJ1-4, with 8 bases that match TRBD1. This CDR3 spans 15 amino acids. Germline CDR1 reads KGHDR; CDR2 reads SFDVKD. With 4 bases clipped from V and 6 bases from J, the junction kept 6 bases outside the gene matches. CDR3 nucleotides: TGTGCCACCAGTGAGCGAACAGGGGGAGATGAAAAACTGTTTTTT. Its protein product is CATSERTGGDEKLFF.

The rearrangement uses TRBV19 and TRBJ2-1; D not resolved. V dropped 6 bases and J dropped 7 bases, with 10 bases sitting between them. The CDR3 consists of 12 residues. From germline, CDR1 is LNHDA and CDR2 SQIVND (reference sequence). This CDR3 reads CASSHRWNEQFF. The DNA of the CDR3 is TGTGCCAGTAGCCATCGTTGGAATGAGCAGTTCTTC.

V and J are TRBV30 and TRBJ2-5; unclear D gene. V was cut by 2 bases and J by 7 bases, with 11 bases left in between. Germline loops: CDR1 GTSNPN, CDR2 SVGIG (reference sequence). The CDR3 totals 12 residues. CDR3 sequence: CAWSIAVRTQYF. The CDR3, as DNA: TGTGCCTGGAGTATCGCGGTCCGGACCCAGTACTTC.

Comments on this clonotype: This may stem from a read error, because a much larger clone lies one nucleotide away. This rearrangement joins TRBV5-4 to TRBJ1-2; perhaps TRBD1 as D (5 bases). CDR3 length: 13 amino acids. Germline CDR1 is SGHNT and CDR2 is YYREEE (reference sequence). CDR3 coding DNA: TGTGCCAGCAGCTTGGACGGGACGAGTGGCTGCACCTTC. It is translated as CASSLDGTSGCTF.

A few counts support this clonotype. V usage is TRBV18 and J usage is TRBJ2-1; no clear D. This CDR3 is 13 amino acids long. CDR1 and CDR2 from the germline V gene are KGHSH and LQKENI. Trimming removed 0 bases at V and 5 bases at J, with 5 bases between. In DNA form, the CDR3 reads TGTGCCAGCTCACCACCGGAGAACAATGAGCAGTTCTTC. Protein: CASSPPENNEQFF.

J is TRBJ1-1 and V is TRBV11-2, with D possibly TRBD1 on 5 matching bases. V shed 0 bases and J shed 6 bases, with 20 bases lying between them. The CDR3 runs 17 residues. Germline V gene lookup returns CDR1 SGHAT and CDR2 FQNNGV. In DNA form, the CDR3 reads TGTGCCAGCAGCTTAGATCTAGACAGCTCGAGACGGGCTGAAGCTTTCTTT. Its translation is CASSLDLDSSRRAEAFF. The full variable domain, completed using reference TRBV11-2 and TRBJ1-1, is EAGVAQSPRYKIIEKRQSVAFWCNPISGHATLYWYQQILGQGPKLLIQFQNNGVVDDSQLPKDRFSAERLKGVDSTLKIQPAKLEDSAVYLCASSLDLDSSRRAEAFFGQGTRLTVV.

V gene TRBV27 combines with J gene TRBJ1-3, with D maybe TRBD1 (5 bases). V lost 6 bases and J lost 1, with 10 bases in between. CDR1 and CDR2 (germline): MNHEY, SMNVEV (reference sequence). The CDR3 has 14 residues. The CDR3 DNA reads as TGTGCCAGCAGCCGCGGACAATCTGGAAACACCATATATTTT. Its translation: CASSRGQSGNTIYF.